This TCR beta chain was retrieved from a study of blood T cell repertoires in COVID-19. In the study overall: COVID-19 samples collected from the United States, Italy and Spain covered acute and convalescent phases. Nucleic acid was either cDNA or gDNA, and it came from T cells, B-cell-depleted T cells, or PBMCs.

The CDR3 has 13 residues. V lost 1 base to trimming and J lost 5 bases, with 8 bases between them. Germline lookup yields CDR1 MNHNS and CDR2 SASEGT. Libraries were prepared by immunoSEQ multiplex PCR; TCRdb keeps only in-frame clonotypes and omits some of them. The sample lists around 300,000 clones, approximately 85% occurring once. The V gene is TRBV6-1, the J gene TRBJ2-5; D gene unclear. The sequence derives from a human donor in a cohort sampled during active COVID-19. Material for sequencing was peripheral blood. The CDR3 loop reads CASSEDRMETQYF. CDR3 nucleotide sequence: TGTGCCAGCAGTGAAGATAGAATGGAGACCCAGTACTTC.